The TCR beta chain described here comes from a study of blood T cell repertoires in COVID-19. Study in general: The United States, Italy and Spain were the sources of the acute and convalescent COVID-19 samples. PBMCs, B-cell-depleted T cells, or T cells were the source of the cDNA or gDNA that made up the material.

Seattle's cohort entered during active infection and was followed longitudinally. This clone has ten or more counts. The V and J ends lost 9 bases and 4 bases respectively, with 21 bases between them. Looked up from germline, CDR1 is LNHDA and CDR2 is SQIVND (reference sequence). The CDR3 spans 15 residues. As originally analysed: Reference gene primer amplification gave nucleated cell count estimates. Some clones are missing from TCRdb's copy, which holds only in-frame ones; the method was immunoSEQ multiplex PCR. The V and J calls and the clone size are those of that table, but D and trimming were determined from the DNA. The sample consists of about 60,000 clones, about three quarters of them appearing once.

The specimen sequenced was peripheral blood. This clonotype originated in a man aged 30 to 39 with COVID-19, enrolled during active disease. The chain joins TRBV19 to TRBJ2-5, with D unresolved. CDR3 amino acids: CASKALLGSGETQYF. The CDR3 region has the DNA TGTGCCAGCAAAGCGTTGTTAGGCTCGGGAGAGACCCAGTACTTC. Using reference TRBV19 and TRBJ2-5 for the parts outside the CDR3, the full variable domain is DGGITQSPKYLFRKEGQNVTLSCEQNLNHDAMYWYRQDPGQGLRLIYYSQIVNDFQKGDIAEGYSVSREKKESFPLTVTSAQKNPTAFYLCASKALLGSGETQYFGPGTRLLVL.